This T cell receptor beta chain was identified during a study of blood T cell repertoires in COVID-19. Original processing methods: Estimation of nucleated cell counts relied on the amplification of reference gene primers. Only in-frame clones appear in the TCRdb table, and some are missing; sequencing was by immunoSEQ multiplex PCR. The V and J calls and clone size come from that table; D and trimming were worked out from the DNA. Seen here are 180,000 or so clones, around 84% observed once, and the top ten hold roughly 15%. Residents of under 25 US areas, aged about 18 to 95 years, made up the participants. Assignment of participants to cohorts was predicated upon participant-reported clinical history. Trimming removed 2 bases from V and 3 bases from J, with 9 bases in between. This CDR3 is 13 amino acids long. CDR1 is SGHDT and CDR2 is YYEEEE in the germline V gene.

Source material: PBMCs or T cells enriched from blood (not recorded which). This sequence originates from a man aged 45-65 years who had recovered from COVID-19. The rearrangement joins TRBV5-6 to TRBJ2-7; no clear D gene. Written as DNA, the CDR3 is TGTGCCAGCAGCTTCGCTAGGAACTACGAGCAGTACTTC. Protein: CASSFARNYEQYF.